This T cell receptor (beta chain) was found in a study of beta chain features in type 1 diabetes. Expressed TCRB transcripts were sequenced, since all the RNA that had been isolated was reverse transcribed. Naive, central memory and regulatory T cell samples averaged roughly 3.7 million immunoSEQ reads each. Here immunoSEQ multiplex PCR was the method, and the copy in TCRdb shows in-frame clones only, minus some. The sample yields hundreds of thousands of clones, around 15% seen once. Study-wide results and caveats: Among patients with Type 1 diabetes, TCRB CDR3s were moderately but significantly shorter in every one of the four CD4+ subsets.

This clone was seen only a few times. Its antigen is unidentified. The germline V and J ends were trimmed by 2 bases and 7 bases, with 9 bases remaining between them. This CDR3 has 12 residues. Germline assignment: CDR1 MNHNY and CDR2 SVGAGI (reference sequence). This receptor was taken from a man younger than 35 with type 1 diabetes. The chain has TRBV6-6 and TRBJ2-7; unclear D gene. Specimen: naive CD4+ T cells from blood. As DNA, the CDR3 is TGTGCCAGCAGTTACCGAGTTGGGGAGCAGTACTTC. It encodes CASSYRVGEQYF.